This T cell receptor (beta chain) was profiled in a study of regulatory T cells in long-lasting Graves disease. Time point in this sample: persistent/refractory GD, antithyroid drugs over 5 years with positive TRAb. The TCR library used RNA extracted from PBMCs. With iRepertoire HTBI primers and Arm-PCR of CDR3 regions, TCR beta libraries were built. TCRdb re-analysed the multiplex PCR reads in MiXCR, keeping a single row per CDR3 protein. This sample has around 430,000 distinct CDR3 sequences, with approximately 23% found just once. As for this clonotype: Relative to the germline gene, one junction end is altered; a read error may explain this.

Germline CDR1 is SNHLY and CDR2 is FYNNEI. The CDR3 totals 13 residues. V and J are TRBV2 and TRBJ1-2; D is ambiguous. The input for sequencing was peripheral blood mononuclear cells (PBMCs), taken when the disease was refractory, from a patient treated with antithyroid drugs. This TCR came from a female donor with Graves disease. CDR3 in amino acids: CTSSEGNDYDYTF. DNA for the CDR3: TGTACCAGCAGTGAAGGGAACGACTATGACTACACCTTC. Full variable domain (rest looked up from reference TRBV2 and TRBJ1-2): EPEVTQTPSHQVTQMGQEVILRCVPISNHLYFYWYRQILGQKVEFLVSFYNNEISEKSEIFDDQFSVERPDGSNFTLKIRSTKLEDSAMYFCTSSEGNDYDYTFGSGTRLTVV.